These T cell receptor beta chains were read from a single sample in a study of cytomegalovirus exposure and HLA in healthy donors. Sequencing used immunoSEQ multiplex PCR; TCRdb keeps in-frame clones, though not all of them. Of roughly 110,000 clones in the sample, over 75% were seen once. The sequenced material came from PBMCs. Receptor source: a man aged 55-75 years in good health and CMV-seronegative. The conserved cysteine and the conserved F or W are not part of the CDR3 here. A D gene is named only where the DNA matches it firmly. The size entry is marked missing in some rows and otherwise reads once, few, many or a size class.

CDR3 protein: SALRARRGSGTQY
V gene: TRBV29-1
J gene: TRBJ2-5
clone size: .
D gene: .

CDR3 protein: ASSLAGSTNEKLF
V gene: TRBV5-1
J gene: TRBJ1-4
clone size: .
D gene: .

CDR3 protein: ASLKWGLAVGEQF
V gene: TRBV6-6
J gene: TRBJ2-1
clone size: .
D gene: TRBD2

CDR3 protein: ASSQGLEGPGELF
V gene: TRBV4-3
J gene: TRBJ2-2
clone size: .
D gene: .

CDR3 protein: ASSIQPVTANTEAF
V gene: TRBV9
J gene: TRBJ1-1
clone size: .
D gene: .

CDR3 protein: ASSRTRVGEETQY
V gene: TRBV9
J gene: TRBJ2-5
clone size: .
D gene: TRBD2

CDR3 protein: ASSYGQGRQPQH
V gene: TRBV6-5
J gene: TRBJ1-5
clone size: .
D gene: TRBD1

CDR3 protein: ASSLVQGSTDTQY
V gene: TRBV5-1
J gene: TRBJ2-3
clone size: .
D gene: .

CDR3 protein: ASTERPNSPLH
V gene: TRBV5-1
J gene: TRBJ1-6
clone size: .
D gene: .

CDR3 protein: ASSPGLAAARDTQY
V gene: TRBV9
J gene: TRBJ2-3
clone size: .
D gene: TRBD2

CDR3 protein: ASGLVQGEGYTEAF
V gene: TRBV12-5
J gene: TRBJ1-1
clone size: .
D gene: .

CDR3 protein: AWSVQAGLDYT
V gene: TRBV30
J gene: TRBJ1-2
clone size: .
D gene: .

CDR3 protein: ASKGGGDKY
V gene: TRBV25-1
J gene: TRBJ2-7
clone size: .
D gene: .

CDR3 protein: ASSVPRGQSYSNQPQH
V gene: TRBV6-1
J gene: TRBJ1-5
clone size: once
D gene: TRBD1

CDR3 protein: ATQQVSTNEKLF
V gene: TRBV2
J gene: TRBJ1-4
clone size: few
D gene: .

CDR3 protein: ASRVGTGANYGYT
V gene: TRBV28
J gene: TRBJ1-2
clone size: .
D gene: TRBD1

CDR3 protein: ASSLESSYNSPLH
V gene: TRBV4-3
J gene: TRBJ1-6
clone size: few
D gene: .

CDR3 protein: ASSAWLLAGVAGELF
V gene: TRBV7-2
J gene: TRBJ2-2
clone size: .
D gene: TRBD2

CDR3 protein: ASSPVPSPGNTIY
V gene: TRBV5-4
J gene: TRBJ1-3
clone size: few
D gene: .

CDR3 protein: SARTGGHNSPLH
V gene: TRBV29-1
J gene: TRBJ1-6
clone size: .
D gene: TRBD1

CDR3 protein: ASSRRGTWETQY
V gene: TRBV2
J gene: TRBJ2-5
clone size: .
D gene: .

CDR3 protein: ASALRRENTEAF
V gene: TRBV7-2
J gene: TRBJ1-1
clone size: .
D gene: .

CDR3 protein: ASSISGTLEGNQPQH
V gene: TRBV7-9
J gene: TRBJ1-5
clone size: .
D gene: .

CDR3 protein: ASRQTISQETQY
V gene: TRBV7-2
J gene: TRBJ2-5
clone size: .
D gene: .

CDR3 protein: ASSLQGAGLTNEKLF
V gene: TRBV28
J gene: TRBJ1-4
clone size: few
D gene: TRBD1

CDR3 protein: ASREQGNTEAF
V gene: TRBV19
J gene: TRBJ1-1
clone size: .
D gene: .

CDR3 protein: ASSLSTGGSGNTIY
V gene: TRBV7-2
J gene: TRBJ1-3
clone size: .
D gene: TRBD1

CDR3 protein: ASSFETGTSGDEQY
V gene: TRBV5-1
J gene: TRBJ2-7
clone size: .
D gene: TRBD2

CDR3 protein: ASSTGGREDTQY
V gene: TRBV5-1
J gene: TRBJ2-3
clone size: .
D gene: .

CDR3 protein: ASSSDSSNQPQH
V gene: TRBV7-4
J gene: TRBJ1-5
clone size: .
D gene: .

CDR3 protein: ASSMRNPRPYGYT
V gene: TRBV19
J gene: TRBJ1-2
clone size: .
D gene: .

CDR3 protein: ASSSPDRGKTTF
V gene: TRBV5-4
J gene: TRBJ2-1
clone size: .
D gene: TRBD1